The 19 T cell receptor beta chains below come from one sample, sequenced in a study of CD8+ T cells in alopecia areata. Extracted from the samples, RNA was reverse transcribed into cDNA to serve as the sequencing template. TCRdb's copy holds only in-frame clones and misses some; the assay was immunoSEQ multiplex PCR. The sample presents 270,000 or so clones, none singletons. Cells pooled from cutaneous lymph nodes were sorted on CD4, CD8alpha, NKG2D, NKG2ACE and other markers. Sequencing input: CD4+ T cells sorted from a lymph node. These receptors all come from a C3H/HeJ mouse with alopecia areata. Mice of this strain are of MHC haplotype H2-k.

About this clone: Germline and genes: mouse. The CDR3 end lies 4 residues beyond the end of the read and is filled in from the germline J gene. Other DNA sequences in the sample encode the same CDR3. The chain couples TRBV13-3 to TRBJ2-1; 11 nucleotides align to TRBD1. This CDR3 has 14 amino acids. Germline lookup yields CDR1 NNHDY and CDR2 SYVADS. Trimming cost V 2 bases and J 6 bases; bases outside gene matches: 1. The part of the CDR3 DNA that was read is TGTGCCAGCAGTGAGGACAGGGGGCTTGCT. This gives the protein CASSEDRGLA. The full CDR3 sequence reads CASSEDRGLAEQFF.

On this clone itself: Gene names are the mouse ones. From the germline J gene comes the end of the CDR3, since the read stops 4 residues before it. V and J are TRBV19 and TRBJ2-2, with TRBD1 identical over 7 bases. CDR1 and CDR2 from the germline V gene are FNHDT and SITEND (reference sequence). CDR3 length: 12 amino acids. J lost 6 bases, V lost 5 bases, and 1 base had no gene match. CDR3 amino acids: CASRDRAGQLYF. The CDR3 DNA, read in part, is TGTGCCAGCAGAGACAGGGCCGGG.

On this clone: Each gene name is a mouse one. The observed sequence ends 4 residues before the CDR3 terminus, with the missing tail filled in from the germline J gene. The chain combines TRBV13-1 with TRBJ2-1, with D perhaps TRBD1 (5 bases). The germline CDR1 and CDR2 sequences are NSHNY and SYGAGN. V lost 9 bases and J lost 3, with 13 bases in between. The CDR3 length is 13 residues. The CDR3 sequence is CATLGQSYAEQFF. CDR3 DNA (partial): TGTGCCACCCTCGGACAAAGCTATGCT.

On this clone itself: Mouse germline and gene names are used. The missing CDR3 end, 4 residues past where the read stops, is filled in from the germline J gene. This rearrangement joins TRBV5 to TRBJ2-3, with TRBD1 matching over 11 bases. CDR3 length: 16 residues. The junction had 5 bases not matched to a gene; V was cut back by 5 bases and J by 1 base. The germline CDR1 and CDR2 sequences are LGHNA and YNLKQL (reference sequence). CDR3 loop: CASSKSGQGGAETLYF. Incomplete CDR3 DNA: TGTGCCAGCAGCAAGTCGGGACAGGGGGGTGCAGAA.

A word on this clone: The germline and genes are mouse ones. The CDR3 DNA, read in part, is TGTGCCTGGAGTCTTGGACAGGGGGCAAGGGACTCC. It specifies CAWSLGQGARDS. Given in full, the CDR3 is CAWSLGQGARDSDYTF. The V call is TRBV31, the J call TRBJ1-2; TRBD1 agrees at 11 bases. The CDR3 end is not reached by the read, which stops 4 residues before it; the germline J gene fills it in. Losses at the gene ends were 0 bases for V and 3 bases for J; bases not matched to a gene: 6. This CDR3 has 16 amino acids. The V gene's germline CDR1 is GKSSPN and CDR2 SITVG.

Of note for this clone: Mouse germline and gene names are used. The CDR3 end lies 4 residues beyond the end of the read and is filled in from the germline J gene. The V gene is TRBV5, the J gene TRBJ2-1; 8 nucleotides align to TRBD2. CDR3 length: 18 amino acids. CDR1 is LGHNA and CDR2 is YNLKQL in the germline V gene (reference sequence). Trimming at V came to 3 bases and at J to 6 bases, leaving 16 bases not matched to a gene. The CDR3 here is CASSHTKKGLVGGAEQFF. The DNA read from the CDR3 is TGTGCCAGCAGCCACACAAAAAAGGGACTGGTGGGAGGTGCT.

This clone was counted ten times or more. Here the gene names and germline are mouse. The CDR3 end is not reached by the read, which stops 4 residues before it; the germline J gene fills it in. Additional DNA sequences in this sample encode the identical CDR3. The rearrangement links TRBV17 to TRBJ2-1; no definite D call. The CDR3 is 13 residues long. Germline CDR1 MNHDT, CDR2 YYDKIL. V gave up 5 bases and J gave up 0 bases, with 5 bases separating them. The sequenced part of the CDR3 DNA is TGTGCTAGCAGTCAGAATAACTATGCT. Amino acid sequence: CASSQNNYA. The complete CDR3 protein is CASSQNNYAEQFF.

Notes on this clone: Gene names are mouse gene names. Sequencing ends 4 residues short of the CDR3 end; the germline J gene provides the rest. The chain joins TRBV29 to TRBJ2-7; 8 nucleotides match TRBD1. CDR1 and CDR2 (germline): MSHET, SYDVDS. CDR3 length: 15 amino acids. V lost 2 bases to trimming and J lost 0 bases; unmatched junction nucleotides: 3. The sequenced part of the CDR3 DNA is TGTGCTAGCAGTTTAAGGGACAGGAGCTCCTAT. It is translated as CASSLRDRSSY. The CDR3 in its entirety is CASSLRDRSSYEQYF.

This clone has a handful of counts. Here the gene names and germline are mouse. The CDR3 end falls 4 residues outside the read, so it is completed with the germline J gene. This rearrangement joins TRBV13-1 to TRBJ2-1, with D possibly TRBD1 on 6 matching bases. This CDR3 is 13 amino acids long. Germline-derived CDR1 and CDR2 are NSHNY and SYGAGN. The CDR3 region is CASSQSGVAEQFF. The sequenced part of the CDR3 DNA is TGTGCCAGCAGTCAATCAGGGGTGGCT.

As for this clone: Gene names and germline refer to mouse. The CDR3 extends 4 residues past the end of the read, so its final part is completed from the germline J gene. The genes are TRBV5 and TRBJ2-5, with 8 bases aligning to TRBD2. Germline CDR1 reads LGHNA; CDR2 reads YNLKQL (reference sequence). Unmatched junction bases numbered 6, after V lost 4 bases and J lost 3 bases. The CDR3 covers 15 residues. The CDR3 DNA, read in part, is TGTGCCAGCAGCCCCCTCGACTGGGGTCAAGAC. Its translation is CASSPLDWGQD. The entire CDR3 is CASSPLDWGQDTQYF.

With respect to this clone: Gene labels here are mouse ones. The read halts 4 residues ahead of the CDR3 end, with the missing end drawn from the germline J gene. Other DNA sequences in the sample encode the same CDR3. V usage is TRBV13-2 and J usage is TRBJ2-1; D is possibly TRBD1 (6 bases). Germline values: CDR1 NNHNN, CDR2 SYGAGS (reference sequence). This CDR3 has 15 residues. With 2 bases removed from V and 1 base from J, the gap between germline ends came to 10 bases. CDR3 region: CASGDRGGNYAEQFF. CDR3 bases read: TGTGCCAGCGGTGACAGGGGTGGGAACTATGCT.

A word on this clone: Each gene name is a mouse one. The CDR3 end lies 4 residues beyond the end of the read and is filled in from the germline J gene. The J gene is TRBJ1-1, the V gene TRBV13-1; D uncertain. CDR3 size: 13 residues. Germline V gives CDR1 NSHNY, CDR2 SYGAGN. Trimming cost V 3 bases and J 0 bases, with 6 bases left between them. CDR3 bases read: TGTGCCAGCAGTGCTGGGACAAACACA. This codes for CASSAGTNT. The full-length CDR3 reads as CASSAGTNTEVFF.

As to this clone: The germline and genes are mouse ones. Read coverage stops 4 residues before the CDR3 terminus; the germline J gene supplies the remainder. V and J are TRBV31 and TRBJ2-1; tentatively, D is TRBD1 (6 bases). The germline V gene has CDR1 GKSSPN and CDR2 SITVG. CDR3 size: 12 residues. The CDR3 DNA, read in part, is TGTGCCTGGAGTCTAGGGGGTTCT. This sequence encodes CAWSLGGS. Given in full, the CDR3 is CAWSLGGSEQFF.

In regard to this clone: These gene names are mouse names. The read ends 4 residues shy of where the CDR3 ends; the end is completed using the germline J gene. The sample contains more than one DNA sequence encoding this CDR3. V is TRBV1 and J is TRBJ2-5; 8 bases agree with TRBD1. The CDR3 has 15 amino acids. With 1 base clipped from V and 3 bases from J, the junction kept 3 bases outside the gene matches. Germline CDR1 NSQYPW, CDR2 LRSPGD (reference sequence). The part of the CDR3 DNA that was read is TGCACCTGCAGTGCAGCCCAGGGGGCTCAAGAC. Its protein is CTCSAAQGAQD. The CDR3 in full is CTCSAAQGAQDTQYF.

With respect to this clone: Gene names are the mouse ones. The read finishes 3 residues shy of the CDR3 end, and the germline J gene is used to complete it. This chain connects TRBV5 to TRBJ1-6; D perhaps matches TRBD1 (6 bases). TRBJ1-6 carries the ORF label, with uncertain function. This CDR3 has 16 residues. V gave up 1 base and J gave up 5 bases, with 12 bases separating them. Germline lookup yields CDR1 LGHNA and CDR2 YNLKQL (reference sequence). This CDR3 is CASSQGPGQNNSPLYF. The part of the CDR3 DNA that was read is TGTGCCAGCAGCCAAGGGCCGGGACAAAATAATTCGCCC.

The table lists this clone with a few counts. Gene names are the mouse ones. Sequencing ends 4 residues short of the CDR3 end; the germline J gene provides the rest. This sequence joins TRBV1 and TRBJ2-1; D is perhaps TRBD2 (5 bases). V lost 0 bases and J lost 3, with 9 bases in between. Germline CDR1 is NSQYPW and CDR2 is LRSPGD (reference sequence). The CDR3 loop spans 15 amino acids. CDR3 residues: CTCSADYGVYAEQFF. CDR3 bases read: TGCACCTGCAGTGCAGATTATGGGGTCTATGCT.

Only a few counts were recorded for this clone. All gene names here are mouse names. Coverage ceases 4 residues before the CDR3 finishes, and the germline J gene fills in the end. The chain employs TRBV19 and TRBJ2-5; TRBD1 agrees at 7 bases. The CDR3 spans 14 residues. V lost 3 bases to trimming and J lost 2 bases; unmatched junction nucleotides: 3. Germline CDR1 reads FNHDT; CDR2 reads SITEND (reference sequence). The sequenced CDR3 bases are TGTGCCAGCAGTACCGGGACAGCCCAAGAC. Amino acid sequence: CASSTGTAQD. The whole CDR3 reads CASSTGTAQDTQYF.

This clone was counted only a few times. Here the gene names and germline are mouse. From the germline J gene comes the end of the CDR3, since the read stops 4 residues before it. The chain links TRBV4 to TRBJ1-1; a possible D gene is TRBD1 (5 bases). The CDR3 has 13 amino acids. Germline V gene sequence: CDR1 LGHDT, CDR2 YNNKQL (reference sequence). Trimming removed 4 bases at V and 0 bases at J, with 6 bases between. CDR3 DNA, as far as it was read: TGTGCCAGCAGCTTGGGACAGAACACA. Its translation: CASSLGQNT. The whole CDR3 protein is CASSLGQNTEVFF.

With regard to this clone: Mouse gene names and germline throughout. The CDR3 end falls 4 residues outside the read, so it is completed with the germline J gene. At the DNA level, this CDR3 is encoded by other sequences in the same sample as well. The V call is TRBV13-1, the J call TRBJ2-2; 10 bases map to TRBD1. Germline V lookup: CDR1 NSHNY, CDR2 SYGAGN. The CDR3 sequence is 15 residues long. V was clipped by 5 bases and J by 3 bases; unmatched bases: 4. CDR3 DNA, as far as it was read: TGTGCCAGCAGCCGGGACAGGGGAGACACCGGG. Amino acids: CASSRDRGDTG. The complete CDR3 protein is CASSRDRGDTGQLYF.